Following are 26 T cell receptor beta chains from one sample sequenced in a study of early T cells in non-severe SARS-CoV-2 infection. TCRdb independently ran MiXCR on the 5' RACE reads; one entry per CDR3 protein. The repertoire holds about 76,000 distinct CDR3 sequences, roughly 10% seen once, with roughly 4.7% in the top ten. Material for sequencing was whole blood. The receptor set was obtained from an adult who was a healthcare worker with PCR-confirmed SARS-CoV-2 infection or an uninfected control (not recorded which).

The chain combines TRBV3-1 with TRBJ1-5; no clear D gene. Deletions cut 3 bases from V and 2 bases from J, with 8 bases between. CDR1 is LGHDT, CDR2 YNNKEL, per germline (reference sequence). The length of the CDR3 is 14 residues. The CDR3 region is CASSQNVGNQPQHF. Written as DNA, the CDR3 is TGTGCCAGCAGCCAGAACGTAGGCAATCAGCCCCAGCATTTT.

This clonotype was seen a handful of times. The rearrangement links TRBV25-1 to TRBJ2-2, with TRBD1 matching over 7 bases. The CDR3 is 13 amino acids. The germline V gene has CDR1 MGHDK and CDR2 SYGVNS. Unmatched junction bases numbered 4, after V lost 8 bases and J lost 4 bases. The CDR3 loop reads CASRQGGTGELFF. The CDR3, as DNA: TGTGCCAGCCGACAGGGCGGCACCGGGGAGCTGTTTTTT.

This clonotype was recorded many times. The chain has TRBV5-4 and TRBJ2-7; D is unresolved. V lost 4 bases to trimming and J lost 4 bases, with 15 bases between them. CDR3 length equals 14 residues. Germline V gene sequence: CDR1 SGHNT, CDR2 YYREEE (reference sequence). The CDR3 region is CASSAPQPQYEQYF. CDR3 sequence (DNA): TGTGCCAGCAGCGCGCCGCAACCCCAATACGAGCAGTACTTC.

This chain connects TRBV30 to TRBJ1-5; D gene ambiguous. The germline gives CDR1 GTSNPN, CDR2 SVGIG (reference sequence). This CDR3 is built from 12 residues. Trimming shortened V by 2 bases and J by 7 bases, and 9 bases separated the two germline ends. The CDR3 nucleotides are TGTGCCTGGAGTTCCCCGCCCCAGCCCCAGCATTTT. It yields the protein CAWSSPPQPQHF.

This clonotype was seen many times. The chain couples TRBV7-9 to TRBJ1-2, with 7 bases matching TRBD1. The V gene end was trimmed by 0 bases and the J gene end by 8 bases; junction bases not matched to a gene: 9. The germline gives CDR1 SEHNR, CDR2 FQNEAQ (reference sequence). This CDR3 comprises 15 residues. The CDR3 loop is CASSLAGQAPWGYTF. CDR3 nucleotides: TGTGCCAGCAGCTTAGCCGGACAGGCCCCTTGGGGCTACACCTTC.

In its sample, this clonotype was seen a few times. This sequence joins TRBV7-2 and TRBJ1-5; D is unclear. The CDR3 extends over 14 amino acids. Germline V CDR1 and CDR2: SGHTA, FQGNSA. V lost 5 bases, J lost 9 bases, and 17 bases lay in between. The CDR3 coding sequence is TGTGCCAGCAGCCACAACGGGAATCTTCGGCCCCAGCATTTT. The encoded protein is CASSHNGNLRPQHF. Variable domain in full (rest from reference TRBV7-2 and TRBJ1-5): GAGVSQSPSNKVTEKGKDVELRCDPISGHTALYWYRQSLGQGLEFLIYFQGNSAPDKSGLPSDRFSAERTGGSVSTLTIQRTQQEDSAVYLCASSHNGNLRPQHFGDGTRLSIL.

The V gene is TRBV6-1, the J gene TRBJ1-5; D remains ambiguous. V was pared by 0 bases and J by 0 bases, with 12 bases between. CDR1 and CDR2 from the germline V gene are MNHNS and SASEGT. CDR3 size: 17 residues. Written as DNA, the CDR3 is TGTGCCAGCAGTGAAGCGAGACGGCCTTATAGCAATCAGCCCCAGCATTTT. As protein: CASSEARRPYSNQPQHF.

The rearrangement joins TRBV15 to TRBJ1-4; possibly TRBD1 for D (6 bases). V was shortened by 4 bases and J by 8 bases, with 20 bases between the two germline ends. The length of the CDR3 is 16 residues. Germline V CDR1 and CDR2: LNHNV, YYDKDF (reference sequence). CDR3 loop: CATSIGRGPFLEKLFF. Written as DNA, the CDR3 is TGTGCCACCAGCATAGGACGGGGGCCCTTTTTGGAAAAACTGTTTTTT. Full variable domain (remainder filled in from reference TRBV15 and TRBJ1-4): DAMVIQNPRYQVTQFGKPVTLSCSQTLNHNVMYWYQQKSSQAPKLLFHYYDKDFNNEADTPDNFQSRRPNTSFCFLDIRSPGLGDTAMYLCATSIGRGPFLEKLFFGSGTQLSVL.

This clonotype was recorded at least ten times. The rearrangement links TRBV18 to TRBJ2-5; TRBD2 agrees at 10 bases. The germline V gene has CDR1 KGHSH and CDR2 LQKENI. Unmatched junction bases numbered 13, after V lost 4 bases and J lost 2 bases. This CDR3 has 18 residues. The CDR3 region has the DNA TGTGCCAGCTCACGCGGCGACAGCGGGGGGGCCGGGCAAGAGACCCAGTACTTC. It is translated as CASSRGDSGGAGQETQYF.

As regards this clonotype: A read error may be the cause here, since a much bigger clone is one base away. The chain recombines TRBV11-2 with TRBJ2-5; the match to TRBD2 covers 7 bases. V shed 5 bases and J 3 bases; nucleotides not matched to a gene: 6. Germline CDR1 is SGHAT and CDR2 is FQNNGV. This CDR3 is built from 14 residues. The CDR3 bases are TGTGCCAGCAGCCTAGGACTAGTGGAAGAGACCCAGTACTTC. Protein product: CASSLGLVEETQYF.

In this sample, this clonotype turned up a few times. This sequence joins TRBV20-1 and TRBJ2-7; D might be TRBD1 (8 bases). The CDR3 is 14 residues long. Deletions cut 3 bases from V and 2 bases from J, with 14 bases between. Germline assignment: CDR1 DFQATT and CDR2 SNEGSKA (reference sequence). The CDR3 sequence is CSASRQGRAYEQYF. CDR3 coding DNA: TGCAGTGCTAGCCGACAGGGGAGGGCCTACGAGCAGTACTTC.

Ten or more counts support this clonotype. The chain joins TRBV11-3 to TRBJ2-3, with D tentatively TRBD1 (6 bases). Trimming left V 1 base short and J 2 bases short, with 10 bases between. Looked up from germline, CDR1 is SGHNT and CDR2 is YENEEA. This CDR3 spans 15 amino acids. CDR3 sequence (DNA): TGTGCCAGCAGCTTAGGGGACACCACCACAGATACGCAGTATTTT. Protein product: CASSLGDTTTDTQYF.

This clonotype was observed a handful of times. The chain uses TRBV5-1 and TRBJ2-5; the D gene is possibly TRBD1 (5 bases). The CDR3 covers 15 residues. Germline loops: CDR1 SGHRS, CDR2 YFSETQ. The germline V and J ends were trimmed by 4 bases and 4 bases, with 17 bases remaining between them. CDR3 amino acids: CASSPRGAGIETQYF. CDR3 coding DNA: TGCGCCAGCAGCCCACGTGGGGCTGGGATAGAGACCCAGTACTTC. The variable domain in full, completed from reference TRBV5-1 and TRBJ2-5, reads KAGVTQTPRYLIKTRGQQVTLSCSPISGHRSVSWYQQTPGQGLQFLFEYFSETQRNKGNFPGRFSGRQFSNSRSEMNVSTLELGDSALYLCASSPRGAGIETQYFGPGTRLLVL.

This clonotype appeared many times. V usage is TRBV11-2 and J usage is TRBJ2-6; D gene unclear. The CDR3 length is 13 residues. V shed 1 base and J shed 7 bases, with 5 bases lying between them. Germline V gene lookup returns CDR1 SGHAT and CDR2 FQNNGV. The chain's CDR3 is CASSLGGANVLTF. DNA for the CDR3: TGTGCCAGCAGCTTAGGGGGAGCCAACGTCCTGACTTTC.

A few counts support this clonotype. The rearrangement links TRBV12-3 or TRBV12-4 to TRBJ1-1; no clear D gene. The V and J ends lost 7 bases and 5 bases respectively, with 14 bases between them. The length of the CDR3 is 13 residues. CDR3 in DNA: TGTGCCAGCACAGACCCCCCCGGGACTGAAGCTTTCTTT. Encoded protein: CASTDPPGTEAFF.

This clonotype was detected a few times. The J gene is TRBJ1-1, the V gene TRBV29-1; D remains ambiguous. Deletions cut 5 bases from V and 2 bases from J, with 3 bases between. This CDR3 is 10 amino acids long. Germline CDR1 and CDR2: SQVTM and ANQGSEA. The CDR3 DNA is TGCAGCGTTCGTAACACTGAAGCTTTCTTT. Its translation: CSVRNTEAFF.

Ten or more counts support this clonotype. CDR3 sequence (DNA): TGTGCCAGTAGTTCCATAGATACGCAGTATTTT. Its protein product is CASSSIDTQYF. The V call is TRBV19, the J call TRBJ2-3; no definite D call. Trimming pared 5 bases from V and 5 bases from J, leaving 5 bases between. The CDR3 length is 11 residues. Germline V gene data show CDR1 as LNHDA and CDR2 as SQIVND (reference sequence).

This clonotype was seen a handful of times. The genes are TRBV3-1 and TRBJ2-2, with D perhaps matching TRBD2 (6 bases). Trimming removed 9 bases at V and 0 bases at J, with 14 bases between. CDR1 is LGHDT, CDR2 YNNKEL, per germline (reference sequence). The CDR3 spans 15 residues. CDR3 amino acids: CARPGSSSNTGELFF. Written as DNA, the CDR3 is TGTGCCAGACCCGGGAGCTCCTCGAACACCGGGGAGCTGTTTTTT.

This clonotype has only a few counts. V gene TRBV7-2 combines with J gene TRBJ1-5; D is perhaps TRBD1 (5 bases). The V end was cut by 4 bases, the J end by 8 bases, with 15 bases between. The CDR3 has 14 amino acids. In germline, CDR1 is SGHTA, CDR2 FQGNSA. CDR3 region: CASSSGGRKEPQHF. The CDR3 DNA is TGTGCCAGCAGCTCTGGGGGACGGAAGGAGCCCCAGCATTTT.

Written as DNA, the CDR3 is TGTGCCAGCAGTTACTCCGGTGACGGAGGGGATGGCTACACCTTC. It specifies CASSYSGDGGDGYTF. The chain couples TRBV6-6 to TRBJ1-2; tentatively, D is TRBD1 (5 bases). Germline V gene sequence: CDR1 MNHNY, CDR2 SVGAGI (reference sequence). The ends were cut back, 0 bases at V and 6 bases at J, with 14 bases in the middle. The CDR3 extends over 15 amino acids.

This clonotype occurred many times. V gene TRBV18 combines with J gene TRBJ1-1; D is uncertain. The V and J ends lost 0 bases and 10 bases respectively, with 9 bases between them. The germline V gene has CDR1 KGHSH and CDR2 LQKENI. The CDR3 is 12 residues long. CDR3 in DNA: TGTGCCAGCTCACCACCGGAGAGTCTAGCTTTCTTT. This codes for CASSPPESLAFF.

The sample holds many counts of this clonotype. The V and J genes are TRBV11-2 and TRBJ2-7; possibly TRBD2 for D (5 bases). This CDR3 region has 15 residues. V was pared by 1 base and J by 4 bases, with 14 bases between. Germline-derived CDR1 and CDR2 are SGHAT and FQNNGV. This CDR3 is CASSLGTRAEYEQYF. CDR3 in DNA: TGTGCCAGCAGCTTAGGTACCCGAGCGGAATACGAGCAGTACTTC.

In DNA form, the CDR3 reads TGCAGCGTTGAACCGTGGGACAGGGCCCCAGATACGCAGTATTTT. Translation gives CSVEPWDRAPDTQYF. The chain recombines TRBV29-1 with TRBJ2-3, with 9 bases matching TRBD1. The CDR3 spans 15 residues. In germline, CDR1 is SQVTM, CDR2 ANQGSEA. J was trimmed by 4 bases and V by 2 bases; bases with no gene match: 7.

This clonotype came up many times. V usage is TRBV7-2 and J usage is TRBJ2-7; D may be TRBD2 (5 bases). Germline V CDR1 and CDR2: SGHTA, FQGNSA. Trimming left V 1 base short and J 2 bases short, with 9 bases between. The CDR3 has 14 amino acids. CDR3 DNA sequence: TGTGCCAGCAGCTTAGGTGAGGGCCCCTACGAGCAGTACTTC. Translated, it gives CASSLGEGPYEQYF. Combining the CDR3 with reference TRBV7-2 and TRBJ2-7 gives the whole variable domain GAGVSQSPSNKVTEKGKDVELRCDPISGHTALYWYRQSLGQGLEFLIYFQGNSAPDKSGLPSDRFSAERTGGSVSTLTIQRTQQEDSAVYLCASSLGEGPYEQYFGPGTRLTVT.

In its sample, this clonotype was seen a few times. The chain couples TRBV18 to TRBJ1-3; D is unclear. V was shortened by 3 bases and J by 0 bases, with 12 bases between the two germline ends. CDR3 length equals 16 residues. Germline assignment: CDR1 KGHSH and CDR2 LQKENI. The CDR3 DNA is TGTGCCAGCTCACCCCAGGAGAGGCCCTCTGGAAACACCATATATTTT. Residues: CASSPQERPSGNTIYF. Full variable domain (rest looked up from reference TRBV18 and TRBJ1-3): NAGVMQNPRHLVRRRGQEARLRCSPMKGHSHVYWYRQLPEEGLKFMVYLQKENIIDESGMPKERFSAEFPKEGPSILRIQQVVRGDSAAYFCASSPQERPSGNTIYFGEGSWLTVV.

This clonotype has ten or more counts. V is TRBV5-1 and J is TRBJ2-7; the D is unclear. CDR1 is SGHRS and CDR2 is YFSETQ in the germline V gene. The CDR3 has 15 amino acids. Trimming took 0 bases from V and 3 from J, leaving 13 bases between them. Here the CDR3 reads CASSLDATPGYEQYF. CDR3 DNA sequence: TGCGCCAGCAGCTTGGATGCCACGCCCGGCTACGAGCAGTACTTC.